This TCR beta chain was retrieved from a study of cytomegalovirus exposure and HLA in healthy donors. The CDR3 is made up of 17 amino acids. Germline V gene lookup returns CDR1 KGHSH and CDR2 LQKENI. The V segment lost 4 bases and the J segment 2 bases; nucleotides outside the gene matches: 7. General study findings and limits: Per a prior analysis, the majority of TCR beta V segments were productive roughly 87% or roughly 30% of the time. Per published accounts, TCR beta sequences correctly predicted the HLA-A and HLA-B alleles of most subjects. Researchers counted around 180 TCR beta chains as cytomegalovirus-associated.

A note on this clone: Its matching antigen is unknown.

The PCR employed 60 Vbeta primers together with 13 Jbeta primers. Authors' data handling: Per a later analysis, the number of unique TCR beta chains was roughly 83 million, of which about 10 million were shared. Clones were sequenced by immunoSEQ multiplex PCR, and TCRdb holds only the in-frame ones, with some missing. The V and J calls and clone size were taken over from that table, and D and trimming were inferred from the DNA. The sample has 75,000 to 90,000 clones; almost 80% are singletons. The sequenced sample consisted of PBMCs. This receptor was obtained from a woman aged 40 to 55 in good health and CMV-seropositive. The chain employs TRBV18 and TRBJ2-6, with 8 bases aligning to TRBD1. CDR3 sequence (DNA): TGTGCCAGCTCACTCAGGGGGCCCCTGCCTGGGGCCAACGTCCTGACTTTC. This gives the protein CASSLRGPLPGANVLTF.